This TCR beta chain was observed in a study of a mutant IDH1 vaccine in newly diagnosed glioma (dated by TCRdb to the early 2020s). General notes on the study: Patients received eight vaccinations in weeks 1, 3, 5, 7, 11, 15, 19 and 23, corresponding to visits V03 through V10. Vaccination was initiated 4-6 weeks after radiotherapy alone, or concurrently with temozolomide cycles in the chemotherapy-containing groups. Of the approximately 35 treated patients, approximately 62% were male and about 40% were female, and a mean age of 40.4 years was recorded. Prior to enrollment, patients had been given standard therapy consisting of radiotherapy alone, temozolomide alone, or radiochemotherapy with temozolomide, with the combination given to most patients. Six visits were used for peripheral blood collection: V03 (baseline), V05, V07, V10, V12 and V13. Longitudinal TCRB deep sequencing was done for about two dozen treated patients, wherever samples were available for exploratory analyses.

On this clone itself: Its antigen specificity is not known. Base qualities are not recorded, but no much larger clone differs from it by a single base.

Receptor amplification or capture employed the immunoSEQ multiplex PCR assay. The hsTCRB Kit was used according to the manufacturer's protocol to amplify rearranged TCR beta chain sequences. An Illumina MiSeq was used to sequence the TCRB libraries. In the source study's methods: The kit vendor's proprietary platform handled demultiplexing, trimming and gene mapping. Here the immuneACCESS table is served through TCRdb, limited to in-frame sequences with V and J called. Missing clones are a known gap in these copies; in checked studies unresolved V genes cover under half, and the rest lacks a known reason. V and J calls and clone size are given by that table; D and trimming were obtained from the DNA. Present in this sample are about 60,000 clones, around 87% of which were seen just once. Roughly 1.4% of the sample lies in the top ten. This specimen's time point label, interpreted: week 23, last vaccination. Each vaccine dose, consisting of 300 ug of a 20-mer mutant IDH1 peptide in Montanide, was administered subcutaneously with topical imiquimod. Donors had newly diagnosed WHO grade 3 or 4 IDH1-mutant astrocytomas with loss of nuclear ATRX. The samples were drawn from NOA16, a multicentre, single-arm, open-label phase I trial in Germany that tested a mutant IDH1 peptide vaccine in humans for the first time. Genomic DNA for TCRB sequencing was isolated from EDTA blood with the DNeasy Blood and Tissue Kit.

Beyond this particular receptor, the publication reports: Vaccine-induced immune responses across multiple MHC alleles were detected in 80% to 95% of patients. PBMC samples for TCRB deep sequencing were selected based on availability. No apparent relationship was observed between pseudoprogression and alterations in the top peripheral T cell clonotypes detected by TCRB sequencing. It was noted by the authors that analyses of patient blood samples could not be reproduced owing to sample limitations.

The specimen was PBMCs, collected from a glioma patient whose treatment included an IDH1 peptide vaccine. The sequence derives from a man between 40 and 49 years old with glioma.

The nucleotide sequence is given as TGTGCCAGCAGCTGGAACTATGGCTACACCTTC. It translates to CASSWNYGYTF. The rearranged segments are TRBV28 and TRBJ1-2; there is no confident call for the D gene. In the germline V gene, CDR1 corresponds to MDHEN and CDR2 to SYDVKM. V and J are truncated by 6 bases and 2 bases respectively, leaving an intervening sequence of 4 bases. The CDR3, from cysteine to phenylalanine, totals 11 residues. Here the CDR3 DNA is all that survives: 33 bases in frame from base 1.